The next 15 T cell receptor beta chains were all read from a single sample in a study of T-cell reconstitution after alpha-beta-depleted transplantation in children. Unique molecular identifiers were incorporated during preparation of the TCRbeta library. A single record per CDR3 protein comes from TCRdb applying MiXCR to the PCR reads. Of around 96,000 distinct CDR3 sequences listed, less than 15% were seen once; the top ten hold about 14%. This specimen was PBMCs from the stem cell graft donor, taken from the stem cell graft. The receptors stem from a human donor who donated a stem cell graft to a child with inherited bone marrow failure.

Only a few counts were recorded for this clonotype. The chain joins TRBV5-1 to TRBJ2-1, with TRBD2 identical over 7 bases. V shed 2 bases, J shed 10 bases, and the junction held 9 bases outside the gene matches. Germline CDR1 and CDR2: SGHRS and YFSETQ. The length of the CDR3 is 14 residues. CDR3 sequence (DNA): TGCGCCAGCAGCTTAGCGGGACGGCGGAGGGAGCAGTTCTTC. This codes for CASSLAGRRREQFF.

This clonotype was found many times. J is TRBJ2-2 and V is TRBV4-3; 8 bases map to TRBD1. Germline V CDR1 and CDR2: LGHNA, YSLEER. Trimming removed 3 bases from V and 4 bases from J; junction bases left unmatched: 7. There are 16 residues in the CDR3. The CDR3 protein is CASSQMRTGSTGELFF. DNA of the CDR3: TGCGCCAGCAGCCAGATGAGGACAGGGTCCACCGGGGAGCTGTTTTTT.

In this sample, this clonotype turned up many times. The J gene is TRBJ2-5, the V gene TRBV7-2; D gene unclear. The V gene lost 5 bases and the J gene lost 1 base, with 11 bases spanning the gap. This CDR3 region has 14 residues. Germline CDR1 is SGHTA and CDR2 is FQGNSA. The DNA of the CDR3 is TGTGCCAGCAGCCGTCGACTGATCCAAGAGACCCAGTACTTC. This encodes CASSRRLIQETQYF.

This clonotype appeared many times. The chain carries TRBV7-9 and TRBJ2-1; possible D gene TRBD2, 6 bases. V gave up 4 bases and J gave up 10 bases, with 11 bases separating them. CDR3 length equals 12 residues. In germline, CDR1 is SEHNR, CDR2 FQNEAQ (reference sequence). The DNA of the CDR3 is TGTGCCAGCAGCTCTGGGGGGAACGAGCAGTTCTTC. Amino acid sequence: CASSSGGNEQFF.

This clonotype was seen only a few times. The chain links TRBV23-1 to TRBJ2-7; 9 bases map to TRBD1. TRBV23-1 is noted as an ORF with a role that remains uncertain. J lost 0 bases, V lost 4 bases, and 4 bases had no gene match. The CDR3 contains 15 residues. The CDR3 DNA reads TGCGCCAGCAGTCCGCCGGACAGGGGCTCCTACGAGCAGTACTTC. It translates to CASSPPDRGSYEQYF.

The CDR3 DNA follows: TGTGCCAGCAGCTTCCCCCCTCTTAGGGGCAATGAAAAACTGTTTTTT. Translated, it gives CASSFPPLRGNEKLFF. The rearrangement joins TRBV7-8 to TRBJ1-4; D is possibly TRBD1 (5 bases). The CDR3 is 16 amino acids. From germline, CDR1 is SGHVS and CDR2 FQNEAQ. With 3 bases removed from V and 5 bases from J, the gap between germline ends came to 16 bases.

This clonotype has a count of ten or more. V is TRBV5-1 and J is TRBJ2-2, with 9 bases aligning to TRBD1. Losses at the gene ends were 4 bases for V and 7 bases for J; bases not matched to a gene: 11. Germline V gives CDR1 SGHRS, CDR2 YFSETQ. The CDR3 spans 16 residues. The CDR3 here is CASSRTGVGTNGELFF. The CDR3 nucleotides are TGCGCCAGCAGCCGGACAGGGGTCGGTACGAACGGGGAGCTGTTTTTT. The full variable domain, with the rest looked up from reference TRBV5-1 and TRBJ2-2, is KAGVTQTPRYLIKTRGQQVTLSCSPISGHRSVSWYQQTPGQGLQFLFEYFSETQRNKGNFPGRFSGRQFSNSRSEMNVSTLELGDSALYLCASSRTGVGTNGELFFGEGSRLTVL.

V and J are TRBV20-1 and TRBJ2-1; TRBD2 aligns across 12 bases. This CDR3 region has 13 residues. Unmatched junction bases numbered 0, after V lost 2 bases and J lost 7 bases. Germline V gene sequence: CDR1 DFQATT, CDR2 SNEGSKA (reference sequence). The CDR3 region is CSARLAGGNEQFF. The CDR3 nucleotides read TGCAGTGCTAGACTAGCGGGAGGGAATGAGCAGTTCTTC.

This clonotype was counted ten times or more. V gene TRBV4-3 combines with J gene TRBJ2-3; D remains unclear. V was clipped by 2 bases and J by 4 bases, with 4 bases between them. This CDR3 spans 12 amino acids. From germline, CDR1 is LGHNA and CDR2 YSLEER. This chain's CDR3 is CASSQRSDTQYF. The CDR3 nucleotides read TGCGCCAGCAGCCAAAGATCAGATACGCAGTATTTT.

At least ten counts were recorded for this clonotype. The chain carries TRBV5-1 and TRBJ2-1, with D tentatively TRBD1 (5 bases). CDR1 and CDR2 from the germline V gene are SGHRS and YFSETQ. The CDR3 totals 15 residues. Trimming cost V 0 bases and J 3 bases, with 10 bases left between them. As DNA, the CDR3 is TGCGCCAGCAGCTTGGGGAGCAGGGACTACAATGAGCAGTTCTTC. This translates into CASSLGSRDYNEQFF. Full variable domain (rest looked up from reference TRBV5-1 and TRBJ2-1): KAGVTQTPRYLIKTRGQQVTLSCSPISGHRSVSWYQQTPGQGLQFLFEYFSETQRNKGNFPGRFSGRQFSNSRSEMNVSTLELGDSALYLCASSLGSRDYNEQFFGPGTRLTVL.

This clonotype was detected many times. This chain links TRBV5-1 with TRBJ1-1; D call uncertain. Per the germline V gene, CDR1 is SGHRS and CDR2 is YFSETQ. This CDR3 region has 14 residues. V was cut by 0 bases and J by 0 bases, with 6 bases left in between. The CDR3 protein is CASSLDRMNTEAFF. CDR3 bases: TGCGCCAGCAGCTTGGACCGGATGAACACTGAAGCTTTCTTT.

This clonotype was counted many times. The V and J genes are TRBV15 and TRBJ2-2, with D possibly TRBD1 on 6 matching bases. Per germline, CDR1 LNHNV and CDR2 YYDKDF (reference sequence). The V gene lost 2 bases and the J gene lost 4 bases, with 11 bases spanning the gap. The CDR3 has 15 residues. The CDR3 nucleotides read TGTGCCACCAGCAGACCTCCCAGGGGCACCGGGGAGCTGTTTTTT. Protein: CATSRPPRGTGELFF.

This rearrangement joins TRBV7-2 to TRBJ2-7; perhaps D is TRBD1 or TRBD2 (5 bases each). Germline lookup yields CDR1 SGHTA and CDR2 FQGNSA. The length of the CDR3 is 15 residues. Deletions cut 3 bases from V and 2 bases from J, with 14 bases between. The CDR3 bases are TGTGCCAGCAGCTTTTCTGAGGGGCCCCCCTACGAGCAGTACTTC. It specifies CASSFSEGPPYEQYF. The full variable domain, its missing parts supplied by reference TRBV7-2 and TRBJ2-7, is GAGVSQSPSNKVTEKGKDVELRCDPISGHTALYWYRQSLGQGLEFLIYFQGNSAPDKSGLPSDRFSAERTGGSVSTLTIQRTQQEDSAVYLCASSFSEGPPYEQYFGPGTRLTVT.

This clonotype turned up a few times. This sequence joins TRBV29-1 and TRBJ1-2, with D hard to call. Trimming stripped 2 bases from V and 4 bases from J, with 5 bases between. The CDR3 consists of 11 residues. Germline CDR1 reads SQVTM; CDR2 reads ANQGSEA. This CDR3 reads CSVEQVYGYTF. CDR3 nucleotides: TGCAGCGTTGAACAGGTCTATGGCTACACCTTC.

The chain recombines TRBV7-2 with TRBJ2-6; D uncertain. The CDR3 consists of 18 residues. V was trimmed by 0 bases and J by 0 bases, leaving 12 bases between them. Germline V CDR1 and CDR2: SGHTA, FQGNSA. CDR3 amino acids: CASSLAGPLTSGANVLTF. As DNA, the CDR3 is TGTGCCAGCAGCTTAGCTGGACCGCTGACCTCTGGGGCCAACGTCCTGACTTTC.